The clone carrying this T cell receptor beta chain has a handful of counts. The entry originates in a study of CD8 T cells in ankylosing spondylitis. This CDR3 has 15 amino acids. The V gene lost 0 bases and the J gene lost 0 bases, with 6 bases spanning the gap. Germline V gene sequence: CDR1 DFQATT, CDR2 SNEGSKA (reference sequence). Via MiXCR, TCRdb re-called the 5' RACE reads, giving one row per CDR3 protein. The sample gives about 110,000 distinct CDR3 sequences, 20% to 30% of which show up once; more than 9% is in the top ten. The J gene is TRBJ1-6, the V gene TRBV20-1; D is unresolved. This TCR derives from a male donor with ankylosing spondylitis. Sample: synovial fluid, either unsorted or a sorted T cell fraction (not recorded which). The DNA for the CDR3 is TGCAGTGCTAGAGAACGGAGCTCCTATAATTCACCCCTCCACTTT. It is translated as CSARERSSYNSPLHF.